A single sample is the source of the 17 T cell receptor beta chains below, sequenced in a study of shared clonotypes between healthy human individuals. The protocol was immunoSEQ multiplex PCR, while the TCRdb copy is restricted to in-frame clones and leaves out a portion. This sample has some 580,000 clones, with more than 95% found just once. What was sequenced was naive CD4+ T cells sorted from blood. Subset reported: CD45RA+ positively selected. The receptor source for this set is a young woman in good health.

The V call is TRBV28, the J call TRBJ2-1; D is unclear. Looked up from germline, CDR1 is MDHEN and CDR2 is SYDVKM. This CDR3 region has 12 residues. V lost 8 bases to trimming and J lost 9 bases, with 14 bases between them. The CDR3 nucleotides are TGTGCCAGCCGCCAGCCTCTTGGTGAGCAGTTCTTC. Protein sequence: CASRQPLGEQFF.

The genes are TRBV6-1 and TRBJ1-3; D is uncertain. The germline CDR1 and CDR2 sequences are MNHNS and SASEGT. The V and J ends lost 4 bases and 0 bases respectively, with 16 bases between them. This CDR3 has 17 amino acids. The chain's CDR3 is CASSGYRPSRSGNTIYF. The CDR3 region has the DNA TGTGCCAGCAGTGGTTACAGACCGTCTCGCTCTGGAAACACCATATATTTT.

V is TRBV29-1 and J is TRBJ2-1, with D maybe TRBD1 (5 bases). The germline V gene has CDR1 SQVTM and CDR2 ANQGSEA. The CDR3 contains 13 residues. Trimming took 5 bases from V and 6 from J, leaving 14 bases between them. The CDR3 loop reads CSVSAGQVNEQFF. Here the CDR3 DNA reads TGCAGCGTTTCCGCAGGGCAGGTCAATGAGCAGTTCTTC.

This rearrangement joins TRBV5-4 to TRBJ2-1; no reliable D call. Trimming left V 2 bases short and J 8 bases short, with 14 bases between. The V gene's germline CDR1 is SGHNT and CDR2 YYREEE (reference sequence). CDR3 length: 14 residues. The CDR3 region is CASSFKVTSDEQFF. The CDR3 bases are TGTGCCAGCAGCTTTAAGGTTACTTCAGATGAGCAGTTCTTC. The full variable domain, rest sourced from reference TRBV5-4 and TRBJ2-1, is ETGVTQSPTHLIKTRGQQVTLRCSSQSGHNTVSWYQQALGQGPQFIFQYYREEENGRGNFPPRFSGLQFPNYSSELNVNALELDDSALYLCASSFKVTSDEQFFGPGTRLTVL.

Here the CDR3 reads CASSGGGTSGFNEQFF. In nucleotides, the CDR3 is TGCGCCAGCAGCGGAGGCGGGACTAGCGGGTTTAATGAGCAGTTCTTC. The rearrangement joins TRBV5-1 to TRBJ2-1, with 12 bases identical to TRBD2. The V and J ends lost 4 bases and 7 bases, in that order; junction bases with no gene match: 9. CDR1 SGHRS and CDR2 YFSETQ come from the germline V gene. The CDR3 is 16 amino acids. Full variable domain (outside the CDR3, taken from reference TRBV5-1 and TRBJ2-1): KAGVTQTPRYLIKTRGQQVTLSCSPISGHRSVSWYQQTPGQGLQFLFEYFSETQRNKGNFPGRFSGRQFSNSRSEMNVSTLELGDSALYLCASSGGGTSGFNEQFFGPGTRLTVL.

The chain employs TRBV7-7 and TRBJ2-2, with 10 bases fitting TRBD2. CDR1 is SSHAT and CDR2 is FNYEAQ in the germline V gene (reference sequence). J gave up 7 bases and V 0 bases, and 14 bases lay outside the gene matches. This CDR3 contains 19 residues. DNA for the CDR3: TGTGCCAGCAGCTTAGCGCGGGGAGCAGCGGGAGGGTGGAGCGGGGAGCTGTTTTTT. Residues: CASSLARGAAGGWSGELFF.

This chain joins TRBV7-2 and TRBJ2-7; TRBD2 matches at 9 bases. V was pared by 4 bases and J by 3 bases, with 4 bases of the junction left unmatched. CDR3 size: 14 residues. The V gene's germline CDR1 is SGHTA and CDR2 FQGNSA. The CDR3 region has the DNA TGTGCCAGCAGCTCCACTAGCGGGTTCTACGAGCAGTACTTC. Amino acid sequence: CASSSTSGFYEQYF.

This clone was seen only once. V and J are TRBV7-3 and TRBJ2-3, with a tentative D call TRBD1 (6 bases). The CDR3 extends over 16 amino acids. The V end lost 3 bases, the J end lost 6 bases, and 19 bases lay between the germline ends. Germline CDR1 reads SGHTA; CDR2 reads FQGTGA. The CDR3 is CASSFSGQGWEDTQYF. The CDR3 coding sequence is TGTGCCAGCAGCTTTTCGGGACAAGGATGGGAGGATACGCAGTATTTT.

The rearrangement links TRBV19 to TRBJ2-3; a weak D match, TRBD1 (5 bases). The CDR3 loop spans 14 amino acids. V was cut by 6 bases and J by 2 bases, with 12 bases left in between. Germline assignment: CDR1 LNHDA and CDR2 SQIVND (reference sequence). The CDR3 sequence: CASRRRQFTDTQYF. The CDR3 DNA is TGTGCCAGTAGAAGAAGACAGTTCACAGATACGCAGTATTTT.

The chain links TRBV7-9 to TRBJ2-1; no reliable D call. Trimming took 4 bases from V and 9 from J, leaving 19 bases between them. CDR1 is SEHNR and CDR2 is FQNEAQ in the germline V gene (reference sequence). The CDR3 is made up of 15 amino acids. CDR3 nucleotides: TGTGCCAGCAGCTCACCCCCCTCACCTCATAGTGAGCAGTTCTTC. It encodes CASSSPPSPHSEQFF.

In DNA, the CDR3 is TGTGCCAGCAGCAAGGGGAGGGGTGCTGGGACAGATACGCAGTATTTT. Protein: CASSKGRGAGTDTQYF. The J gene is TRBJ2-3, the V gene TRBV11-2, with TRBD2 identical over 7 bases. Looked up from germline, CDR1 is SGHAT and CDR2 is FQNNGV. J was trimmed by 3 bases and V by 5 bases; bases with no gene match: 11. The CDR3 loop spans 16 amino acids.

This chain links TRBV5-1 with TRBJ2-3; D remains ambiguous. Trimming cost V 4 bases and J 3 bases, with 6 bases left between them. Germline CDR1 SGHRS, CDR2 YFSETQ. CDR3 length: 12 amino acids. In DNA, the CDR3 is TGCGCCAGCAGCCCAGAAACAGATACGCAGTATTTT. Amino acids: CASSPETDTQYF.

This clone was observed a few times. The genes are TRBV6-5 and TRBJ2-7; D is undetermined. Per the germline V gene, CDR1 is MNHEY and CDR2 is SVGAGI. V was clipped by 6 bases and J by 5 bases, with 17 bases between them. The CDR3 spans 14 residues. CDR3 sequence reads: CASRDGFSVHEQYF. The CDR3 nucleotides are TGTGCCAGCAGGGACGGGTTCTCAGTGCACGAGCAGTACTTC.

The gene calls are TRBV18 and TRBJ2-2; 10 nucleotides line up with TRBD2. This CDR3 is built from 16 residues. Germline values: CDR1 KGHSH, CDR2 LQKENI. With V trimmed by 3 bases and J by 4 bases, 5 bases remained unmatched. In DNA, the CDR3 is TGTGCCAGCTCACCGCCGGGACTAGCGATCACCGGGGAGCTGTTTTTT. It is translated as CASSPPGLAITGELFF.

The CDR3, as DNA: TGTGCCAGCAGCTTAGTTCGGGTTTGGGACAGGAATCAGCCCCAGCATTTT. Its translation is CASSLVRVWDRNQPQHF. The rearrangement uses TRBV11-2 and TRBJ1-5, with TRBD1 matching over 8 bases. The J segment lost 4 bases and the V segment lost 1 base, leaving 9 bases of the junction unmatched. CDR1 and CDR2 from the germline V gene are SGHAT and FQNNGV. This CDR3 is 17 amino acids long.

The rearrangement links TRBV7-2 to TRBJ2-4; no definite D call. Trimming pared 1 base from V and 5 bases from J, leaving 12 bases between. The CDR3 is 15 residues long. CDR1 and CDR2 from the germline V gene are SGHTA and FQGNSA. The CDR3 loop is CASSLDATVENIQYF. CDR3 in DNA: TGTGCCAGCAGCTTAGACGCAACAGTAGAAAACATTCAGTACTTC.

This clone was seen only once. The chain combines TRBV11-2 with TRBJ1-4, with D unclear. The CDR3 consists of 14 residues. V dropped 4 bases and J dropped 8 bases, with 14 bases sitting between them. Germline CDR1 and CDR2: SGHAT and FQNNGV. This chain's CDR3 is CASSSTSLGEKLFF. CDR3 nucleotide sequence: TGTGCCAGCAGCTCCACCTCCTTAGGAGAAAAACTGTTTTTT.